This T cell receptor (beta chain) emerged from a study of breast tumors, draining lymph nodes, adjacent tissues. The CDR3 covers 15 residues. V lost 4 bases and J 3 bases, leaving 15 bases between the germline ends. CDR1 is SGHRS and CDR2 is YFSETQ in the germline V gene. From the multiplex PCR reads, TCRdb called clonotypes with MiXCR, one entry per CDR3 protein. The sample shows some 22,000 distinct CDR3 sequences, more than 50% of them seen only once. This clonotype has at least ten counts. Its antigen remains unknown. Findings and caveats of the study: The lymph node origin of tumor T cells was framed as consistent with a hypothesis, not demonstrated.

The origin of this receptor is a female donor with breast cancer. Some clones in this sample may be carry-over from other donors' samples. The chain has TRBV5-1 and TRBJ2-3; either TRBD1 or TRBD2 may supply D (7 bases each). Sequencing was carried out using breast tumor tissue. CDR3 sequence (DNA): TGCGCCAGCAGCCGCGGGAGACAGGGAACAGATACGCAGTATTTT. Translating gives CASSRGRQGTDTQYF.